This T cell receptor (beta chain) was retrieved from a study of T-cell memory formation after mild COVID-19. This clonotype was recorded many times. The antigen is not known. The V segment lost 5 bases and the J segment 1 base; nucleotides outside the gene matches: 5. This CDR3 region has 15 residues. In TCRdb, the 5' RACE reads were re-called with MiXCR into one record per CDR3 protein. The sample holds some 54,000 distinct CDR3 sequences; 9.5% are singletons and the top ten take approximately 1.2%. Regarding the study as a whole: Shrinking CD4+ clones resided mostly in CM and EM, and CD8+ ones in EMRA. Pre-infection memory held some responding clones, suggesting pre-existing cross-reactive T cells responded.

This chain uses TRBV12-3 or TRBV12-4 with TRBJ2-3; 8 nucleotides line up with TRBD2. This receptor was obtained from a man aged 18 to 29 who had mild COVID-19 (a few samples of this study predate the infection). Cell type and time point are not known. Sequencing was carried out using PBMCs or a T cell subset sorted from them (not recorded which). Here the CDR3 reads CASSQRGGRTDTQYF. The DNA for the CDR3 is TGTGCCAGCAGTCAGCGCGGGGGGCGCACAGATACGCAGTATTTT.